These 20 T cell receptor beta chains were all obtained from the same sample, sequenced in a study of early T cells in non-severe SARS-CoV-2 infection. One entry per CDR3 protein results from TCRdb running MiXCR on the 5' RACE reads. The repertoire consists of about 68,000 distinct CDR3 sequences, with about a tenth occurring once and the leading ten covering approximately 5.9%. The sequencing sample was made of whole blood. These receptors were obtained from an adult who was a healthcare worker with PCR-confirmed SARS-CoV-2 infection or an uninfected control (not recorded which).

The CDR3, as DNA: TGTGCCAGCAGTGAGAAGACAGGTATTGGAGCTTTCTTT. It codes for CASSEKTGIGAFF. V is TRBV6-1 and J is TRBJ1-1; tentative D call: TRBD1 (6 bases). V lost 3 bases, J lost 10 bases, and 15 bases lay in between. Germline lookup yields CDR1 MNHNS and CDR2 SASEGT. The CDR3 spans 13 residues.

The V gene is TRBV6-5, the J gene TRBJ1-4; 7 bases agree with TRBD1. In germline, CDR1 is MNHEY, CDR2 SVGAGI. The CDR3 consists of 14 residues. Unmatched junction bases numbered 4, after V lost 5 bases and J lost 4 bases. The CDR3 spells CASSPRDSNEKLFF. The CDR3 DNA sequence: TGTGCCAGCAGTCCGAGGGACAGTAATGAAAAACTGTTTTTT.

The chain is built from TRBV28 and TRBJ1-1, with D possibly matching TRBD1 (5 bases). Looked up from germline, CDR1 is MDHEN and CDR2 is SYDVKM. V lost 3 bases and J 1 base, leaving 12 bases between the germline ends. The CDR3 sequence is 15 residues long. CDR3 sequence reads: CASSFAGGGNTEAFF. In DNA form, the CDR3 reads TGTGCCAGCAGTTTCGCAGGCGGGGGGAACACTGAAGCTTTCTTT.

The rearrangement links TRBV28 to TRBJ2-1, with 9 bases identical to TRBD2. Germline-derived CDR1 and CDR2 are MDHEN and SYDVKM. This CDR3 is 13 amino acids long. The ends lost 9 bases at V and 2 bases at J; junction bases unmatched: 2. In DNA form, the CDR3 reads TGTGCCAGTGGGACTAGCCCCTACAATGAGCAGTTCTTC. This gives the protein CASGTSPYNEQFF.

The V and J genes are TRBV27 and TRBJ2-2, with 9 bases matching TRBD2. J lost 7 bases, V lost 2 bases, and 8 bases had no gene match. Germline V gives CDR1 MNHEY, CDR2 SMNVEV (reference sequence). This CDR3 is 16 amino acids long. The CDR3 bases are TGTGCCAGCAGTTTAATGTTAGCGGGAGCCAGCGGGGAGCTGTTTTTT. Translated: CASSLMLAGASGELFF.

This clonotype appeared a few times. The CDR3 bases are TGTGCCAGCAGTTTGGGGACAGCTTACAATGAGCAGTTCTTC. Translated: CASSLGTAYNEQFF. This rearrangement joins TRBV12-3 or TRBV12-4 to TRBJ2-1; 7 positions agree with TRBD1. Losses at the gene ends were 3 bases for V and 4 bases for J; bases not matched to a gene: 3. The CDR3 sequence is 14 residues long.

Only a few counts were recorded for this clonotype. CDR3 bases: TGTGCCAGCTCACAGGGAGAGACCCAGTACTTC. This codes for CASSQGETQYF. J is TRBJ2-5 and V is TRBV18, with no clear D. V lost 4 bases to trimming and J lost 4 bases, with 4 bases between them. Germline assignment: CDR1 KGHSH and CDR2 LQKENI. CDR3 length: 11 residues. Full variable domain (outside the CDR3, taken from reference TRBV18 and TRBJ2-5): NAGVMQNPRHLVRRRGQEARLRCSPMKGHSHVYWYRQLPEEGLKFMVYLQKENIIDESGMPKERFSAEFPKEGPSILRIQQVVRGDSAAYFCASSQGETQYFGPGTRLLVL.

The J gene is TRBJ1-4, the V gene TRBV9; D gene uncertain. The ends were cut back, 0 bases at V and 11 bases at J, with 14 bases in the middle. The germline gives CDR1 SGDLS, CDR2 YYNGEE. This CDR3 spans 14 amino acids. Here the CDR3 reads CASSVDGESGKLFF. The CDR3 DNA sequence: TGTGCCAGCAGCGTAGACGGGGAGAGTGGGAAACTGTTTTTT. The full variable domain, rest sourced from reference TRBV9 and TRBJ1-4, is DSGVTQTPKHLITATGQRVTLRCSPRSGDLSVYWYQQSLDQGLQFLIQYYNGEERAKGNILERFSAQQFPDLHSELNLSSLELGDSALYFCASSVDGESGKLFFGSGTQLSVL.

This clonotype was observed many times. This chain connects TRBV10-3 to TRBJ2-3, with 8 bases aligning to TRBD2. V was clipped by 11 bases and J by 1 base; unmatched bases: 5. Per the germline V gene, CDR1 is ENHRY and CDR2 is SYGVKD. The CDR3 has 13 residues. CDR3: CASTSGRTDTQYF. CDR3 bases: TGTGCCTCAACTAGCGGCCGCACAGATACGCAGTATTTT.

This clonotype was picked up a small number of times. The chain has TRBV6-6 and TRBJ2-7; the match to TRBD1 covers 7 bases. With V trimmed by 8 bases and J by 4 bases, 14 bases remained unmatched. The CDR3 is 15 amino acids. CDR1 MNHNY and CDR2 SVGAGI come from the germline V gene (reference sequence). DNA of the CDR3: TGTGCCAGCCGACCATCCCGGGACAGCCGTTACGAGCAGTACTTC. Its protein product is CASRPSRDSRYEQYF.

The chain employs TRBV27 and TRBJ2-5; D is perhaps TRBD2 (5 bases). The V end was cut by 2 bases, the J end by 5 bases, with 15 bases between. Per the germline V gene, CDR1 is MNHEY and CDR2 is SMNVEV (reference sequence). There are 15 residues in the CDR3. This CDR3 reads CASSLVGGRVETQYF. The CDR3 DNA sequence: TGTGCCAGCAGTTTAGTTGGCGGGCGGGTGGAGACCCAGTACTTC.

V and J are TRBV12-3 or TRBV12-4 and TRBJ2-3; D uncertain. The V end lost 3 bases, the J end lost 2 bases, and 9 bases lay between the germline ends. CDR3 size: 14 residues. CDR3 protein: CASSLGGTTDTQYF. CDR3 bases: TGTGCCAGCAGTTTGGGCGGAACCACAGATACGCAGTATTTT.

This clonotype has only a few counts. The V and J genes are TRBV6-1 and TRBJ1-1, with D unclear. Germline V gene sequence: CDR1 MNHNS, CDR2 SASEGT. This CDR3 region has 15 residues. Trimming stripped 10 bases from V and 1 base from J, with 19 bases between. The DNA of the CDR3 is TGTGCCACCCGATACATTATCACGGAGAACACTGAAGCTTTCTTT. Translated: CATRYIITENTEAFF.

The chain recombines TRBV5-6 with TRBJ1-1; D not resolved. The CDR3 loop spans 16 amino acids. Trimming took off 1 base at V and 4 bases at J, with 17 bases between the two ends. Germline assignment: CDR1 SGHDT and CDR2 YYEEEE. CDR3 protein: CASSLSSGRSGTEAFF. CDR3 bases: TGTGCCAGCAGCTTGTCCAGCGGCAGGTCGGGCACTGAAGCTTTCTTT.

In this sample, this clonotype turned up many times. V gene TRBV6-6 combines with J gene TRBJ1-1; no clear D. Germline CDR1 MNHNY, CDR2 SVGAGI (reference sequence). Trimming stripped 2 bases from V and 0 bases from J, with 7 bases between. CDR3 length: 14 amino acids. The CDR3 bases are TGTGCCAGCAGTTACGGGGTCATGAACACTGAAGCTTTCTTT. It yields the protein CASSYGVMNTEAFF.

The sample holds one count of this clonotype. The V gene is TRBV2, the J gene TRBJ2-3; TRBD1 or TRBD2 may be the D gene (5 bases each). Deletions cut 2 bases from V and 2 bases from J, with 11 bases between. The CDR3 consists of 15 residues. Per germline, CDR1 SNHLY and CDR2 FYNNEI. The CDR3 DNA reads as TGTGCCAGCAGTGAACCAGCGGACAACACAGATACGCAGTATTTT. The encoded protein is CASSEPADNTDTQYF.

Many counts were recorded for this clonotype. The chain carries TRBV15 and TRBJ2-1, with D uncertain. Trimming took 4 bases from V and 6 from J, leaving 13 bases between them. CDR3 length equals 14 residues. Germline CDR1 is LNHNV and CDR2 is YYDKDF (reference sequence). CDR3 residues: CATSIQGPPNEQFF. The CDR3, as DNA: TGTGCCACCAGCATACAAGGACCACCCAATGAGCAGTTCTTC.

The chain has TRBV20-1 and TRBJ2-1; D might be TRBD1 (6 bases). This CDR3 is built from 15 residues. Germline V lookup: CDR1 DFQATT, CDR2 SNEGSKA (reference sequence). V was trimmed by 3 bases and J by 4 bases, leaving 16 bases between them. CDR3 bases: TGCAGTGCTAGCTCCGGGGCAGGGGTATACAATGAGCAGTTCTTC. This encodes CSASSGAGVYNEQFF.

This clonotype has more than one count but fewer than ten. The rearrangement uses TRBV29-1 and TRBJ2-5; D gene ambiguous. The CDR3 totals 12 residues. The germline V gene encodes CDR1 SQVTM and CDR2 ANQGSEA. The V gene lost 4 bases and the J gene lost 2 bases, with 8 bases spanning the gap. CDR3: CSVASAQETQYF. The CDR3 DNA reads TGCAGCGTTGCCTCAGCTCAAGAGACCCAGTACTTC.

This rearrangement joins TRBV12-3 or TRBV12-4 to TRBJ2-4, with TRBD1 identical over 10 bases. CDR3 length equals 15 residues. J gave up 8 bases and V 5 bases, and 9 bases lay outside the gene matches. CDR3 bases: TGTGCCAGCAGTCGGGGGACAGGGGAGGTCGACATTCAGTACTTC. This translates into CASSRGTGEVDIQYF.